This T cell receptor beta chain was recorded in a study of metastatic and nonmetastatic thyroid tumors. Study-wide results and limits: According to reports, the diversity of TCR beta was significantly higher in malignant thyroid tumors than in benign nodules, and this held in both blood and tumor samples.

Before thyroid surgery, none of the patients had received any treatment. TCRdb re-analyzed the PCR reads through MiXCR. In the table there are approximately 90,000 clones, around 9.1% of which are singletons. There are 11 residues in the CDR3. In germline, CDR1 is DFQATT, CDR2 SNEGSKA (reference sequence). The V end lost 4 bases, the J end lost 6 bases, and 9 bases lay between the germline ends. This clone was observed at least ten times. Its antigen remains unidentified. This sequence originates from a female donor with papillary thyroid cancer or a benign thyroid nodule (not recorded which). Some clones in this sample may be carry-over from other donors' samples. V usage is TRBV20-1 and J usage is TRBJ1-1, with D uncertain. Sequencing was performed on blood. The CDR3 loop reads CSANPVAEAFF. As DNA, the CDR3 is TGCAGTGCTAACCCTGTGGCTGAAGCTTTCTTT.